This T cell receptor beta chain was sequenced during a study of blood T cell repertoires in COVID-19. Germline-derived CDR1 and CDR2 are LGHDT and YNNKEL (reference sequence). This CDR3 contains 16 residues. V lost 4 bases to trimming and J lost 5 bases; unmatched junction nucleotides: 12. Produced via immunoSEQ multiplex PCR; TCRdb's table is partial and in-frame only. The sample lists about 280,000 clones; about four fifths were seen once. This clone was detected only a few times. Sequencing was performed on peripheral blood. J is TRBJ2-7 and V is TRBV3-1 (or the pseudogene TRBV3-2), with 9 bases matching TRBD2. This clonotype was obtained from a woman aged 45-65 years who had recovered from COVID-19. The CDR3 reads CASSPGLASGIHEQYF. The DNA for the CDR3 is TGTGCCAGCAGCCCCGGTCTTGCTAGCGGGATCCACGAGCAGTACTTC.